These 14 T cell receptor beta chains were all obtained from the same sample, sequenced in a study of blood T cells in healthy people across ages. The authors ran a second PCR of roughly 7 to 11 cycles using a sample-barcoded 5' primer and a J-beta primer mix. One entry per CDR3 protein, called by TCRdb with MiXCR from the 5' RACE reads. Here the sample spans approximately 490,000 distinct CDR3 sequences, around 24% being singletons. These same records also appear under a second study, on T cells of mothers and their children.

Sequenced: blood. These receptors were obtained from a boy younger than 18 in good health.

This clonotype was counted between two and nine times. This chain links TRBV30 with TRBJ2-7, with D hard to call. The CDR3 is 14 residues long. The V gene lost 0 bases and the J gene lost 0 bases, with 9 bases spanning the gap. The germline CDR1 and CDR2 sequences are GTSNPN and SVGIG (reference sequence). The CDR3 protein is CAWSVKGPSYEQYF. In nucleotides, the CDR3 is TGTGCCTGGAGTGTAAAGGGTCCCTCCTACGAGCAGTACTTC.

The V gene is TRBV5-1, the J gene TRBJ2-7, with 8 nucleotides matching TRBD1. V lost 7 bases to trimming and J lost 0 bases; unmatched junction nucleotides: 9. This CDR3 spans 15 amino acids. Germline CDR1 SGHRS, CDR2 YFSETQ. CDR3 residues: CASRQGPGDSYEQYF. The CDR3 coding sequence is TGCGCCAGCCGACAGGGGCCAGGGGACTCCTACGAGCAGTACTTC.

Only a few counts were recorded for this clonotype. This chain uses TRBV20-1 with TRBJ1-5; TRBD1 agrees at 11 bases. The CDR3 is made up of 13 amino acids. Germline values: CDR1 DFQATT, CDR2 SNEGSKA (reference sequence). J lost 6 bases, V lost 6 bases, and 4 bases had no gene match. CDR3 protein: CSAGTGGGQPQHF. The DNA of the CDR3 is TGCAGTGCAGGGACAGGGGGAGGTCAGCCCCAGCATTTT.

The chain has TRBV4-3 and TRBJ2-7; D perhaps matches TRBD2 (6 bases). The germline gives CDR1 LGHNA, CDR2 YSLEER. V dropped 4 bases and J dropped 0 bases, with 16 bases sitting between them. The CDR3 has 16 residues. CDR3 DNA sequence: TGCGCCAGCAGCCTAGTCCTTGTGCGGGGCTCCTACGAGCAGTACTTC. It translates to CASSLVLVRGSYEQYF.

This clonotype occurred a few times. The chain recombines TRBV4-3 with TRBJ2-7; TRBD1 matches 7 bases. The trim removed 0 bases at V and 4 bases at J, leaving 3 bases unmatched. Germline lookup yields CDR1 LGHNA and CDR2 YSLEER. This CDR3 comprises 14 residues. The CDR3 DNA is TGCGCCAGCAGCCAAGAAAGACAGGGTTACGAGCAGTACTTC. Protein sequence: CASSQERQGYEQYF.

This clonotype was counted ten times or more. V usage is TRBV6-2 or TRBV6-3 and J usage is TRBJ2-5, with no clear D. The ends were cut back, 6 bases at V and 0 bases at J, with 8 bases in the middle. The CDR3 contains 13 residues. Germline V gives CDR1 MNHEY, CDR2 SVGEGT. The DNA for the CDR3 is TGTGCCAGCAGGAGGACCTACCAAGAGACCCAGTACTTC. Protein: CASRRTYQETQYF.

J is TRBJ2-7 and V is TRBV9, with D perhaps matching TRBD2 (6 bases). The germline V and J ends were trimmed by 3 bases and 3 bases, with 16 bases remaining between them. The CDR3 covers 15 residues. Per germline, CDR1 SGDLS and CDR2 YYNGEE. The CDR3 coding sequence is TGTGCCAGCAGCGCCCTTGCGGGGAGGAACTACGAGCAGTACTTC. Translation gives CASSALAGRNYEQYF.

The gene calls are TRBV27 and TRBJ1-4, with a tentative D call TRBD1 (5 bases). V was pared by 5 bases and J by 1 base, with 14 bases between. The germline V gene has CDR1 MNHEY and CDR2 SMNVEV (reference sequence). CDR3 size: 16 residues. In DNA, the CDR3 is TGTGCCAGCAGTGCGGGGGTACGGGGAACTAATGAAAAACTGTTTTTT. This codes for CASSAGVRGTNEKLFF.

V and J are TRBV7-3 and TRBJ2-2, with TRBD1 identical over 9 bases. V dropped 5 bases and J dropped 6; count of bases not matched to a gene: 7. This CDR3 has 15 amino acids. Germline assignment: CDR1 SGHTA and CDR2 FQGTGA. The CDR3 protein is CASSPGTGIPGELFF. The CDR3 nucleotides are TGTGCCAGCAGCCCCGGGACAGGGATCCCCGGGGAGCTGTTTTTT.

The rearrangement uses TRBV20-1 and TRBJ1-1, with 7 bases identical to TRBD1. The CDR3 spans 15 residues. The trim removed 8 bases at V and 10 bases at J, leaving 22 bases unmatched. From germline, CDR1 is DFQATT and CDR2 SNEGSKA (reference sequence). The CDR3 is CSTKAHATGRGGAFF. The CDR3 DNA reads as TGCAGTACTAAAGCACATGCGACAGGGCGAGGGGGAGCTTTCTTT.

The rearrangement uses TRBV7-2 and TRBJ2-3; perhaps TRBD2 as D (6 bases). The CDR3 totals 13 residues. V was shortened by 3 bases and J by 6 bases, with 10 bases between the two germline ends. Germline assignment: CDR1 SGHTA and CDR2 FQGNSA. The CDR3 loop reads CASSLEGSDTQYF. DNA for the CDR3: TGTGCCAGCAGCTTGGAGGGTAGCGATACGCAGTATTTT.

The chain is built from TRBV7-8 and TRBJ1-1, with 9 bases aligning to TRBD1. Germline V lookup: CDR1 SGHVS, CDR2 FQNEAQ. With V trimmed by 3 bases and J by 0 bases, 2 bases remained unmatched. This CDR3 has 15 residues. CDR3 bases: TGTGCCAGCAGCTTCAGGACAGGGGTGAACACTGAAGCTTTCTTT. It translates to CASSFRTGVNTEAFF.

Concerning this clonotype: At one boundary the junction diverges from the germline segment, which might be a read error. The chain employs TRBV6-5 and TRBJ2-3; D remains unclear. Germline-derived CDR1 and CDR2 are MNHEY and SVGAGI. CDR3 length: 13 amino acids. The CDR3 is CASSCSRVDTQYF. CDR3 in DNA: TGCGCCAGCAGTTGCTCTAGGGTGGATACGCAGTATTTT.

Written as DNA, the CDR3 is TGTGCCAGCAGCTTGGCCGCCCAGGGCCCCAAAAACATTCAGTACTTC. Residues: CASSLAAQGPKNIQYF. J is TRBJ2-4 and V is TRBV5-6; D is perhaps TRBD1 (5 bases). V lost 0 bases and J 2 bases, leaving 12 bases between the germline ends. The CDR3 spans 16 residues. CDR1 is SGHDT and CDR2 is YYEEEE in the germline V gene. Using reference TRBV5-6 and TRBJ2-4 for the parts outside the CDR3, the full variable domain is DAGVTQSPTHLIKTRGQQVTLRCSPKSGHDTVSWYQQALGQGPQFIFQYYEEEERQRGNFPDRFSGHQFPNYSSELNVNALLLGDSALYLCASSLAAQGPKNIQYFGAGTRLSVL.